This TCR beta chain emerged from a study of blood T cell repertoires in COVID-19. Study as a whole: Some COVID-19 samples were acute and others convalescent; all came from the United States, Italy and Spain. T cells, B-cell-depleted T cells, or PBMCs supplied cDNA or gDNA.

Study processing details: Amplification of reference gene primers provided the estimated nucleated cell counts. The repertoire was sequenced with immunoSEQ multiplex PCR; TCRdb's copy has only in-frame clones and lacks some. V, J and clone size derive from that table, while D and trimming were established from the DNA sequence. The data contain roughly 86,000 clones, 65% to 85% of them singletons. This clone appeared a single time. The receptor was derived from a man between 60 and 75 years old with acute or convalescent COVID-19. Sequenced: peripheral blood.

The CDR3 loop reads CASSTELSGNTIYF. Written as DNA, the CDR3 is TGTGCCAGCAGTACAGAGCTCTCTGGAAACACCATATATTTT. The V gene is TRBV6-5, the J gene TRBJ1-3; D is unresolved. From germline, CDR1 is MNHEY and CDR2 SVGAGI. V was cut by 5 bases and J by 0 bases, with 8 bases left in between. This CDR3 has 14 amino acids.